One sample yielded the 31 T cell receptor beta chains listed below, sequenced in a study of CD8 T cells in Susac syndrome. Reverse transcription of about 0.5 to 1 ug RNA used random hexamers. One entry per CDR3 protein results from TCRdb running MiXCR on the immunoSEQ multiplex PCR reads. The sample carries around 140,000 distinct CDR3 sequences, 94% recorded once. Sample: CD4+ T cells from PBMCs. The receptors were sampled from a human donor in good health.

J is TRBJ2-7 and V is TRBV9; D is unclear. V was shortened by 0 bases and J by 1 base, with 8 bases between the two germline ends. This CDR3 spans 14 amino acids. Germline CDR1 SGDLS, CDR2 YYNGEE. In DNA form, the CDR3 reads TGTGCCAGCAGCGTAGGTGCAGGTTCCTACGAGCAGTACTTC. Translated: CASSVGAGSYEQYF.

The V and J genes are TRBV3-1 and TRBJ2-7, with 9 bases that match TRBD2. Germline CDR1 reads LGHDT; CDR2 reads YNNKEL (reference sequence). J gave up 4 bases and V 3 bases, and 7 bases lay outside the gene matches. The CDR3 is 15 residues long. CDR3 protein: CASSHLAGWGYEQYF. The CDR3 DNA sequence: TGTGCCAGCAGCCACCTAGCGGGATGGGGGTACGAGCAGTACTTC.

The chain is built from TRBV10-3 and TRBJ1-2; D is unresolved. V lost 5 bases and J 6 bases, leaving 7 bases between the germline ends. The CDR3 length is 11 residues. The germline gives CDR1 ENHRY, CDR2 SYGVKD. The CDR3 sequence is CAISPGDGYTF. CDR3 sequence (DNA): TGTGCCATCAGTCCCGGGGATGGCTACACCTTC.

The V gene is TRBV9, the J gene TRBJ2-7; no clear D. Germline CDR1 is SGDLS and CDR2 is YYNGEE. The CDR3 spans 16 residues. Trimming shortened V by 3 bases and J by 0 bases, and 16 bases separated the two germline ends. The CDR3 region has the DNA TGTGCCAGCAGCGACCAATCCGACGGATCCTCCTACGAGCAGTACTTC. As protein: CASSDQSDGSSYEQYF.

V gene TRBV5-1 combines with J gene TRBJ1-5; D is ambiguous. The V end lost 2 bases, the J end lost 4 bases, and 7 bases lay between the germline ends. CDR3 length: 13 residues. Looked up from germline, CDR1 is SGHRS and CDR2 is YFSETQ. CDR3 amino acids: CASSLDLNQPQHF. The CDR3, as DNA: TGCGCCAGCAGCTTAGACCTAAATCAGCCCCAGCATTTT.

This chain links TRBV12-3 or TRBV12-4 with TRBJ2-3; 9 bases align to TRBD1. The V and J ends lost 3 bases and 12 bases, in that order; junction bases with no gene match: 10. CDR3 size: 14 residues. The DNA for the CDR3 is TGTGCCAGCAGTTTGGGCACGGGACAGGGTTATCAGTATTTT. This gives the protein CASSLGTGQGYQYF.

CDR3 sequence (DNA): TGTGCCAGCTTCTTAGGGGCGGTCTGGGGAGGTGAGCAGTTCTTC. Encoded protein: CASFLGAVWGGEQFF. The rearrangement joins TRBV12-3 or TRBV12-4 to TRBJ2-1; tentatively, D is TRBD2 (6 bases). CDR3 length: 15 amino acids. The V and J ends lost 8 bases and 9 bases respectively, with 23 bases between them.

J is TRBJ2-3 and V is TRBV23-1; 8 nucleotides align to TRBD1. TRBV23-1 is an open reading frame whose function is uncertain. This CDR3 region has 17 residues. The ends lost 0 bases at V and 0 bases at J; junction bases unmatched: 5. DNA of the CDR3: TGCGCCAGCAGTCAATCGCGGGACAGGTATAGCACAGATACGCAGTATTTT. Its translation is CASSQSRDRYSTDTQYF.

The chain is built from TRBV30 and TRBJ1-6, with D perhaps TRBD1 (5 bases). Between the trimmed V and J ends, which lost 5 bases and 7 bases, there was a span of 24 bases. This CDR3 is built from 17 residues. CDR1 and CDR2 (germline): GTSNPN, SVGIG (reference sequence). This CDR3 is CAWADKGSSGVNSPLHF. CDR3 DNA sequence: TGTGCCTGGGCCGATAAGGGATCCTCGGGGGTAAATTCACCCCTCCACTTT.

The genes are TRBV19 and TRBJ2-5, with D possibly being TRBD2 (5 bases). V lost 9 bases, J lost 3 bases, and 14 bases lay in between. The CDR3 is 13 amino acids. Germline V CDR1 and CDR2: LNHDA, SQIVND (reference sequence). In nucleotides, the CDR3 is TGTGCCAGCACGCGGGCTGCGGAAGAGACCCAGTACTTC. The encoded protein is CASTRAAEETQYF.

The chain has TRBV20-1 and TRBJ1-3; 8 nucleotides align to TRBD1. CDR1 DFQATT and CDR2 SNEGSKA come from the germline V gene (reference sequence). Losses at the gene ends were 3 bases for V and 4 bases for J; bases not matched to a gene: 8. There are 15 residues in the CDR3. The CDR3 DNA reads TGCAGTGCTAGGGGAGTGGACAGGGAAGGAAACACCATATATTTT. Encoded protein: CSARGVDREGNTIYF.

The V and J genes are TRBV20-1 and TRBJ2-3; D is undetermined. V lost 3 bases to trimming and J lost 6 bases, with 13 bases between them. The CDR3 covers 13 residues. CDR1 is DFQATT, CDR2 SNEGSKA, per germline (reference sequence). The chain's CDR3 is CSARGLGSDTQYF. The DNA of the CDR3 is TGCAGTGCTAGGGGCCTTGGGTCGGATACGCAGTATTTT.

The rearrangement uses TRBV12-3 or TRBV12-4 and TRBJ2-3; possibly TRBD1 for D (5 bases). This CDR3 is 12 amino acids long. The V and J ends lost 2 bases and 8 bases respectively, with 8 bases between them. Here the CDR3 DNA reads TGTGCCAGCAGTTTAAGTGGGGCTACGCAGTATTTT. The encoded protein is CASSLSGATQYF.

The rearrangement joins TRBV30 to TRBJ2-7; 14 bases map to TRBD2. This CDR3 is 16 amino acids long. The V and J ends lost 6 bases and 5 bases, in that order; junction bases with no gene match: 12. Germline CDR1 is GTSNPN and CDR2 is SVGIG (reference sequence). The CDR3 DNA sequence: TGTGCCTGCACCACCTCCGGGACTAGCGGGAGAAACGAGCAGTACTTC. Its translation is CACTTSGTSGRNEQYF. Combining the CDR3 with reference TRBV30 and TRBJ2-7 gives the whole variable domain SQTIHQWPATLVQPVGSPLSLECTVEGTSNPNLYWYRQAAGRGLQLLFYSVGIGQISSEVPQNLSASRPQDRQFILSSKKLLLSDSGFYLCACTTSGTSGRNEQYFGPGTRLTVT.

The rearrangement links TRBV5-1 to TRBJ1-1, with D maybe TRBD1 (6 bases). The CDR3 length is 16 residues. Germline V gene data show CDR1 as SGHRS and CDR2 as YFSETQ. V was cut by 0 bases and J by 3 bases, with 15 bases left in between. CDR3 DNA sequence: TGCGCCAGCAGCTTGGAGGGGGAAACAAGGGACACTGAAGCTTTCTTT. This codes for CASSLEGETRDTEAFF.

This chain uses TRBV20-1 with TRBJ1-2; no clear D. With 6 bases removed from V and 7 bases from J, the gap between germline ends came to 12 bases. Germline loops: CDR1 DFQATT, CDR2 SNEGSKA (reference sequence). The CDR3 length is 11 residues. The CDR3 spells CSAVSRGGYTF. CDR3 nucleotides: TGCAGTGCCGTCTCTCGGGGTGGCTACACCTTC.

This chain connects TRBV12-3 or TRBV12-4 to TRBJ2-7, with 8 bases matching TRBD1. With V trimmed by 7 bases and J by 3 bases, 14 bases remained unmatched. There are 16 residues in the CDR3. CDR3 in amino acids: CASTLVGRQGRYEQYF. The CDR3 DNA is TGTGCCAGCACCCTCGTAGGGCGACAGGGGCGCTACGAGCAGTACTTC.

This clonotype was detected a few times. The genes are TRBV6-6 and TRBJ1-5, with D perhaps TRBD1 (5 bases). V lost 4 bases to trimming and J lost 7 bases, with 14 bases between them. CDR1 and CDR2 (germline): MNHNY, SVGAGI (reference sequence). CDR3 length: 14 amino acids. CDR3 loop: CASSSVGAQQPQHF. CDR3 DNA sequence: TGTGCCAGCAGTTCAGTAGGGGCCCAGCAGCCCCAGCATTTT.

The chain carries TRBV6-6 and TRBJ1-1; 11 bases agree with TRBD1. The CDR3 length is 16 residues. Germline assignment: CDR1 MNHNY and CDR2 SVGAGI (reference sequence). Trimming removed 3 bases from V and 5 bases from J; junction bases left unmatched: 8. The CDR3 protein is CASSYGQGAVITEAFF. DNA for the CDR3: TGTGCCAGCAGTTATGGACAGGGGGCGGTAATTACTGAAGCTTTCTTT.

The chain couples TRBV28 to TRBJ2-7; D remains ambiguous. Germline V gene data show CDR1 as MDHEN and CDR2 as SYDVKM. V dropped 8 bases and J dropped 6 bases, with 20 bases sitting between them. The CDR3 is made up of 14 amino acids. CDR3 protein: CASPKGISSTEQYF. CDR3 in DNA: TGTGCCAGCCCAAAAGGGATCTCATCGACCGAGCAGTACTTC.

The rearrangement links TRBV19 to TRBJ1-2; a weak D match, TRBD1 (6 bases). CDR1 is LNHDA, CDR2 SQIVND, per germline (reference sequence). This CDR3 spans 13 amino acids. V shed 7 bases and J shed 8 bases, with 17 bases lying between them. CDR3 in DNA: TGTGCCAGTACCGCACGGGGGGCAGGGGGCTACACCTTC. Its protein is CASTARGAGGYTF.

Here the CDR3 DNA reads TGTGCCAGCAGTGATCTAGTTGAGAACACTGAAGCTTTCTTT. Its translation: CASSDLVENTEAFF. This rearrangement joins TRBV2 to TRBJ1-1; D not certain. V was cut by 3 bases and J by 1 base, with 9 bases left in between. This CDR3 region has 14 residues. Germline V gene data show CDR1 as SNHLY and CDR2 as FYNNEI. Complete variable domain (other parts from reference TRBV2 and TRBJ1-1): EPEVTQTPSHQVTQMGQEVILRCVPISNHLYFYWYRQILGQKVEFLVSFYNNEISEKSEIFDDQFSVERPDGSNFTLKIRSTKLEDSAMYFCASSDLVENTEAFFGQGTRLTVV.

The CDR3 protein is CASSQGAGGDGGYTF. CDR3 coding DNA: TGTGCCAGCAGCCAAGGGGCTGGGGGCGATGGGGGCTACACCTTC. This sequence joins TRBV4-2 and TRBJ1-2, with a possible D match to TRBD1 (6 bases). V dropped 1 base and J dropped 8 bases, with 17 bases sitting between them. The CDR3 sequence is 15 residues long. Germline V gene sequence: CDR1 LGHNA, CDR2 YNFKEQ.

The chain carries TRBV7-2 and TRBJ2-3, with D uncertain. V was pared by 2 bases and J by 6 bases, with 15 bases between. Looked up from germline, CDR1 is SGHTA and CDR2 is FQGNSA. The CDR3 sequence is 15 residues long. The CDR3: CASSLSGSISDTQYF. In DNA form, the CDR3 reads TGTGCCAGCAGCTTAAGTGGTTCTATTTCGGATACGCAGTATTTT.

J is TRBJ2-7 and V is TRBV20-1, with no clear D. CDR3 length: 12 amino acids. The germline V gene has CDR1 DFQATT and CDR2 SNEGSKA (reference sequence). V lost 6 bases, J lost 2 bases, and 11 bases lay in between. The CDR3, as DNA: TGCAGTGCCCAGAAGGCAGCCTACGAGCAGTACTTC. Protein: CSAQKAAYEQYF.

This chain uses TRBV29-1 with TRBJ2-5; D gene uncertain. Germline CDR1 and CDR2: SQVTM and ANQGSEA. Trimming stripped 7 bases from V and 8 bases from J, with 11 bases between. CDR3 size: 10 residues. CDR3 DNA: TGCAGCGCCGGAAGTGGAACCCAGTACTTC. Protein product: CSAGSGTQYF.

The chain links TRBV29-1 to TRBJ2-3, with D perhaps being TRBD1 or TRBD2 (5 bases each). V was cut by 3 bases and J by 6 bases, with 13 bases left in between. Germline CDR1 and CDR2: SQVTM and ANQGSEA. CDR3 length equals 13 residues. The CDR3 spells CSVDRDLGDTQYF. In DNA form, the CDR3 reads TGCAGCGTTGACAGGGACCTGGGGGATACGCAGTATTTT.

The V gene is TRBV6-6, the J gene TRBJ2-7; 7 bases match TRBD2. Trimming cost V 4 bases and J 7 bases; bases outside gene matches: 7. Looked up from germline, CDR1 is MNHNY and CDR2 is SVGAGI (reference sequence). This CDR3 contains 13 residues. The CDR3 DNA sequence: TGTGCCAGCAGTTCGGCGGGAGTGGGGGAGCAGTACTTC. Its protein is CASSSAGVGEQYF.

This clonotype appeared a few times. The chain employs TRBV6-5 and TRBJ2-7, with TRBD1 matching 7 bases. CDR3 length: 14 amino acids. V lost 5 bases to trimming and J lost 2 bases; unmatched junction nucleotides: 6. Germline V gene lookup returns CDR1 MNHEY and CDR2 SVGAGI. CDR3 amino acids: CASSAPGQPYEQYF. The CDR3 DNA is TGTGCCAGCAGTGCACCGGGACAGCCCTACGAGCAGTACTTC.

This chain links TRBV11-2 with TRBJ2-1, with 11 bases aligning to TRBD2. Trimming at V came to 5 bases and at J to 10 bases, leaving 13 bases not matched to a gene. Looked up from germline, CDR1 is SGHAT and CDR2 is FQNNGV. This CDR3 has 16 amino acids. The CDR3 here is CASSRLAGNFLGEQFF. The CDR3 DNA sequence: TGTGCCAGCAGCAGACTAGCGGGAAACTTCCTCGGGGAGCAGTTCTTC.

The chain links TRBV20-1 to TRBJ2-7, with TRBD1 as a possible D gene (6 bases). This CDR3 has 13 amino acids. Germline loops: CDR1 DFQATT, CDR2 SNEGSKA (reference sequence). V was trimmed by 4 bases and J by 7 bases, leaving 17 bases between them. The CDR3 bases are TGCAGTGCTACTGACCGACGAACAGGGGAGCAGTACTTC. It specifies CSATDRRTGEQYF.